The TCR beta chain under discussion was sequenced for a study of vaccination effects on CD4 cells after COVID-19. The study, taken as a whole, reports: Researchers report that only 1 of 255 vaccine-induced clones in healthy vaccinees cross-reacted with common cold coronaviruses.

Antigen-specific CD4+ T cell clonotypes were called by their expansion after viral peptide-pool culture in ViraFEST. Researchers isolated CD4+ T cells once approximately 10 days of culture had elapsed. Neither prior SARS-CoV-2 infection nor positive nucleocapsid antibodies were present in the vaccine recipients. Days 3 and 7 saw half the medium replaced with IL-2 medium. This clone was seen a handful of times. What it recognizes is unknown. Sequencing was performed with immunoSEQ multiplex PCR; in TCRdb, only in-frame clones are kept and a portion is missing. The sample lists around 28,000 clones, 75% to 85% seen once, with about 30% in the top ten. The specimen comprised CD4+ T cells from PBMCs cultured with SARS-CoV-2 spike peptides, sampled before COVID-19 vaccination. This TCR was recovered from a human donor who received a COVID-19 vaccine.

The CDR3 region has the DNA TGTGCCAGCAGCCGGACAGGGGGGGCCCTCTATGGCTACACCTTC. Translation: CASSRTGGALYGYTF. This sequence joins TRBV7-3 and TRBJ1-2; 10 positions agree with TRBD1. V dropped 5 bases and J dropped 4; count of bases not matched to a gene: 7. The CDR3 runs to 15 residues. Germline V gives CDR1 SGHTA, CDR2 FQGTGA.